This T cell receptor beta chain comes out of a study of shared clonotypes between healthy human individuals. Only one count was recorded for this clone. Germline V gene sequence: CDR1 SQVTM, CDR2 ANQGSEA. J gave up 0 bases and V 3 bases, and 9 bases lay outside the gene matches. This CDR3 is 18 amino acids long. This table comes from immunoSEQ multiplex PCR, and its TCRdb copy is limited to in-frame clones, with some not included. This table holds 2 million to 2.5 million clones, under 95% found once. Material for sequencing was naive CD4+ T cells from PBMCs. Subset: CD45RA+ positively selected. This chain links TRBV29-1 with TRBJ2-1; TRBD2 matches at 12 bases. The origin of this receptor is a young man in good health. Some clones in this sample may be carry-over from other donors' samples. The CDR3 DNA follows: TGCAGCGTTGATATGGGACTAGCGGGTAGGCACTCCTACAATGAGCAGTTCTTC. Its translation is CSVDMGLAGRHSYNEQFF.